The next 31 T cell receptor beta chains were all read from a single sample in a study of type 1 and type 2 diabetes patients listed by TCRdb under 2016. The run used an Illumina MiSeq. Genomic DNA from sorted T cell subsets served as template for TCRbeta CDR3 amplification. Multiplex PCR with 30 forward and 13 reverse primers amplified the TCRbeta CDR3 region. TCRdb took the public reads, trimmed them with fastp at Q25, ran MiXCR for clone calling and kept in-frame beta chains. Entries that share a CDR3 protein sequence are merged under the most common genes and DNA. The sample table lists about 250,000 distinct CDR3 sequences, approximately 50% of them with a count of one. The top ten clones comprise roughly 15% of the sample. The specimen was peripheral blood mononuclear cells (PBMCs). The receptors here all came from a man aged 18 to 29 with type 2 diabetes.

This chain joins TRBV20-1 and TRBJ2-1, with TRBD2 identical over 7 bases. Germline CDR1 reads DFQATT; CDR2 reads SNEGSKA (reference sequence). V lost 0 bases to trimming and J lost 2 bases; unmatched junction nucleotides: 19. The CDR3 is 20 residues long. CDR3 nucleotide sequence: TGCAGTGCTAGAGACCCCCTCGCTGATCGGGGGAGGGACCCCTACAATGAGCAGTTCTTC. Protein: CSARDPLADRGRDPYNEQFF.

The rearrangement uses TRBV19 and TRBJ1-6, with D possibly being TRBD1 (5 bases). Trimming removed 9 bases from V and 7 bases from J, with 16 bases in between. The CDR3 spans 14 residues. Germline V gene data show CDR1 as LNHDA and CDR2 as SQIVND (reference sequence). CDR3 amino acids: CASSLGRTNSPLHF. CDR3 DNA: TGTGCCAGCAGCTTAGGACGGACAAATTCACCCCTCCACTTT.

The chain couples TRBV27 to TRBJ1-1; unclear D gene. CDR1 is MNHEY, CDR2 SMNVEV, per germline (reference sequence). Between the trimmed V and J ends, which lost 6 bases and 5 bases, there was a span of 16 bases. The CDR3 runs 14 residues. The CDR3 protein is CASRRTEITTEAFF. The CDR3, as DNA: TGTGCCAGCAGGCGTACAGAAATCACAACTGAAGCTTTCTTT.

V and J are TRBV7-3 and TRBJ2-5, with D tentatively TRBD2 (6 bases). V was clipped by 9 bases and J by 4 bases, with 21 bases between them. The CDR3 loop spans 15 amino acids. Germline V gene lookup returns CDR1 SGHTA and CDR2 FQGTGA. The CDR3 DNA reads TGTGCCAGTAGTCCGATAGCGGAAGTTCGAGAGACCCAGTACTTC. It codes for CASSPIAEVRETQYF.

The J gene is TRBJ1-6, the V gene TRBV12-3 or TRBV12-4; TRBD1 is a possible D gene (6 bases). The CDR3 extends over 15 amino acids. V lost 6 bases and J 9 bases, leaving 18 bases between the germline ends. The CDR3 DNA sequence: TGTGCCAGCAGCCTGCCGGAGGGGGAAGGTTCACCCCTCCACTTT. Translating it yields CASSLPEGEGSPLHF.

This clonotype turned up a few times. At one end the junction does not follow the germline gene, possibly because of a read error. The rearrangement links TRBV7-7 to TRBJ1-5; 7 bases are a match to TRBD1. CDR3 length: 15 amino acids. Germline assignment: CDR1 SSHAT and CDR2 FNYEAQ (reference sequence). The CDR3 loop is CASSLGRGRLQPQHF. In DNA form, the CDR3 reads TGTGCTAGCAGCTTAGGGAGGGGGCGCCTTCAGCCCCAGCATTTT.

The V and J genes are TRBV2 and TRBJ2-2; no firm D call. This CDR3 is built from 13 residues. Looked up from germline, CDR1 is SNHLY and CDR2 is FYNNEI. V was cut by 6 bases and J by 7 bases, with 12 bases left in between. The CDR3 sequence is CASSPARVGELFF. The CDR3 nucleotides read TGTGCCAGCAGCCCCGCCCGGGTCGGGGAGCTGTTTTTT.

The DNA for the CDR3 is TGTGCCAGCAGTTTATCAGGGCCCAACTATGGCTACACCTTC. Translation gives CASSLSGPNYGYTF. The genes are TRBV28 and TRBJ1-2, with D possibly TRBD1 on 5 matching bases. V lost 1 base, J lost 2 bases, and 8 bases lay in between. Germline V gene sequence: CDR1 MDHEN, CDR2 SYDVKM. CDR3 size: 14 residues.

V and J are TRBV14 and TRBJ2-4; perhaps TRBD2 as D (5 bases). The V gene lost 1 base and the J gene lost 7 bases, with 17 bases spanning the gap. Germline V gene sequence: CDR1 SGHDN, CDR2 FVKESK. The CDR3 contains 16 residues. CDR3 bases: TGTGCCAGCAGCCAAGTCAACCCAGGAGGACGGAACATTCAGTACTTC. This encodes CASSQVNPGGRNIQYF.

V usage is TRBV4-1 and J usage is TRBJ2-7; weak D call: TRBD2 (5 bases). V shed 1 base and J shed 3 bases, with 10 bases lying between them. CDR1 is MGHRA and CDR2 is YSYEKL in the germline V gene. The CDR3 is 14 residues long. The chain's CDR3 is CASSQALGLYEQYF. CDR3 bases: TGCGCCAGCAGCCAAGCTTTAGGACTCTACGAGCAGTACTTC.

The chain couples TRBV6-1 to TRBJ2-2, with 9 nucleotides matching TRBD1. The CDR3 is made up of 16 amino acids. V was clipped by 7 bases and J by 2 bases; unmatched bases: 8. Germline CDR1 reads MNHNS; CDR2 reads SASEGT. The CDR3 reads CASTLRGQGNTGELFF. The DNA for the CDR3 is TGTGCCAGCACCTTAAGGGGACAGGGTAACACCGGGGAGCTGTTTTTT.

The chain has TRBV30 and TRBJ2-1; 7 nucleotides align to TRBD2. Germline V gene sequence: CDR1 GTSNPN, CDR2 SVGIG (reference sequence). This CDR3 comprises 15 residues. V shed 1 base and J 3 bases; nucleotides not matched to a gene: 6. The CDR3 is CAWSGSLAVYNEQFF. DNA for the CDR3: TGTGCCTGGAGTGGCTCGCTAGCGGTCTACAATGAGCAGTTCTTC.

At least ten counts were recorded for this clonotype. This rearrangement joins TRBV14 to TRBJ1-2, with D unresolved. Germline CDR1 reads SGHDN; CDR2 reads FVKESK. The CDR3 is made up of 17 amino acids. V shed 4 bases and J shed 4 bases, with 22 bases lying between them. The CDR3 sequence: CASSPDWTGTSPYGYTF. CDR3 coding DNA: TGTGCCAGCAGCCCTGACTGGACCGGCACTTCACCCTATGGCTACACCTTC.

Note on this clonotype: As the CDR3 is not closed by the conserved phenylalanine or tryptophan, this likely results from a read error. The chain uses TRBV12-3 or TRBV12-4 and TRBJ2-1, with TRBD2 matching over 16 bases. The CDR3 is 14 amino acids. The J segment lost 10 bases and the V segment lost 6 bases, leaving 3 bases of the junction unmatched. CDR3 coding DNA: TGTGCCAGCAGGCCGGGACTAGCGGGAGGGGAGCAGTTCTCC. Its protein is CASRPGLAGGEQFS.

The gene calls are TRBV4-3 and TRBJ2-7, with D unresolved. The germline gives CDR1 LGHNA, CDR2 YSLEER. Trimming removed 0 bases at V and 0 bases at J, with 9 bases between. This CDR3 region has 15 residues. The DNA for the CDR3 is TGCGCCAGCAGCCAAGATCGGGCAGGCTCCTACGAGCAGTACTTC. It codes for CASSQDRAGSYEQYF.

This clonotype appeared many times. The chain has TRBV15 and TRBJ1-1; 10 bases map to TRBD1. Germline CDR1 LNHNV, CDR2 YYDKDF (reference sequence). The CDR3 runs 16 residues. V lost 2 bases and J lost 5; bases outside the gene matches: 8. Here the CDR3 reads CATSRPRGTGVTEAFF. CDR3 bases: TGTGCCACCAGCAGACCAAGGGGGACAGGGGTAACTGAAGCTTTCTTT. Using reference TRBV15 and TRBJ1-1 for the parts outside the CDR3, the full variable domain is DAMVIQNPRYQVTQFGKPVTLSCSQTLNHNVMYWYQQKSSQAPKLLFHYYDKDFNNEADTPDNFQSRRPNTSFCFLDIRSPGLGDTAMYLCATSRPRGTGVTEAFFGQGTRLTVV.

V usage is TRBV19 and J usage is TRBJ2-7; tentative D call: TRBD2 (6 bases). Germline assignment: CDR1 LNHDA and CDR2 SQIVND (reference sequence). CDR3 length equals 15 residues. Trimming took 3 bases from V and 4 from J, leaving 16 bases between them. The CDR3 bases are TGTGCCAGTAGTATTAAGGCTAGCGCAAGATACGAGCAGTACTTC. This sequence encodes CASSIKASARYEQYF.

This clonotype has a single count. A read error is likely, as this CDR3 ends without the conserved phenylalanine or tryptophan. The chain uses TRBV7-2 and TRBJ2-1, with TRBD2 matching 10 bases. The length of the CDR3 is 19 residues. CDR1 and CDR2 from the germline V gene are SGHTA and FQGNSA. The trim removed 2 bases at V and 3 bases at J, leaving 13 bases unmatched. Here the CDR3 DNA reads TGTGCCAGCAGCTTAAATCCCCCCCGTGGACTAGCGGACTACAATGAGCAGTTCCTC. It encodes CASSLNPPRGLADYNEQFL.

The V gene is TRBV6-1, the J gene TRBJ2-7; 10 nucleotides align to TRBD1. The V gene's germline CDR1 is MNHNS and CDR2 SASEGT. The CDR3 covers 16 residues. The V segment lost 8 bases and the J segment 4 bases; nucleotides outside the gene matches: 14. CDR3 bases: TGTGCCAGCGGAACCTACGGGACAGGGGCGGTTTACGAGCAGTACTTC. This translates into CASGTYGTGAVYEQYF.

The V and J genes are TRBV12-3 or TRBV12-4 and TRBJ1-3, with D hard to call. The CDR3 totals 12 residues. Trimming cost V 8 bases and J 3 bases, with 8 bases left between them. The CDR3 DNA sequence: TGTGCCAGCCCTCGGGTTGGAAACACCATATATTTT. Its translation is CASPRVGNTIYF.

This clonotype was seen many times. The V and J genes are TRBV30 and TRBJ1-1; D remains ambiguous. The CDR3 runs to 11 residues. Trimming cost V 4 bases and J 5 bases, with 8 bases left between them. CDR1 and CDR2 (germline): GTSNPN, SVGIG (reference sequence). The CDR3 DNA reads as TGTGCCTGGAACGGTGGGACTGAAGCTTTCTTT. Residues: CAWNGGTEAFF.

This chain joins TRBV13 and TRBJ1-4; TRBD1 matches at 9 bases. This CDR3 has 16 amino acids. V lost 5 bases and J lost 5; bases outside the gene matches: 9. Germline loops: CDR1 PRHDT, CDR2 FYEKMQ (reference sequence). The CDR3: CASSATTGGQNEKLFF. CDR3 DNA sequence: TGTGCCAGCAGCGCGACCACAGGGGGCCAGAATGAAAAACTGTTTTTT.

This clonotype was picked up a small number of times. The genes are TRBV6-6 and TRBJ2-6, with D unresolved. Germline CDR1 reads MNHNY; CDR2 reads SVGAGI (reference sequence). This CDR3 has 14 amino acids. V shed 4 bases and J shed 0 bases, with 4 bases lying between them. The CDR3 DNA is TGTGCCAGCAGTTTATTCTCTGGGGCCAACGTCCTGACTTTC. Its protein is CASSLFSGANVLTF.

The rearrangement joins TRBV15 to TRBJ1-5; 7 bases fit TRBD1. The CDR3 loop spans 16 amino acids. The germline V gene has CDR1 LNHNV and CDR2 YYDKDF (reference sequence). The ends lost 0 bases at V and 2 bases at J; junction bases unmatched: 4. DNA of the CDR3: TGTGCCACCAGCAGAGACGGACAGGTGGGCAATCAGCCCCAGCATTTT. Protein product: CATSRDGQVGNQPQHF. Together with reference TRBV15 and TRBJ1-5, the CDR3 gives the full variable domain: DAMVIQNPRYQVTQFGKPVTLSCSQTLNHNVMYWYQQKSSQAPKLLFHYYDKDFNNEADTPDNFQSRRPNTSFCFLDIRSPGLGDTAMYLCATSRDGQVGNQPQHFGDGTRLSIL.

This clonotype showed up just a few times. This chain connects TRBV29-1 to TRBJ1-1; D unresolved. Trimming removed 4 bases at V and 0 bases at J, with 9 bases between. The CDR3 totals 13 residues. Germline V CDR1 and CDR2: SQVTM, ANQGSEA. The CDR3 loop is CSVVNVMNTEAFF. As DNA, the CDR3 is TGCAGCGTTGTGAATGTAATGAACACTGAAGCTTTCTTT. The full variable domain, rest sourced from reference TRBV29-1 and TRBJ1-1, is SAVISQKPSRDICQRGTSLTIQCQVDSQVTMMFWYRQQPGQSLTLIATANQGSEATYESGFVIDKFPISRPNLTFSTLTVSNMSPEDSSIYLCSVVNVMNTEAFFGQGTRLTVV.

V usage is TRBV7-2 and J usage is TRBJ2-7, with D possibly being TRBD1 (6 bases). V was shortened by 5 bases and J by 2 bases, with 19 bases between the two germline ends. Germline assignment: CDR1 SGHTA and CDR2 FQGNSA. The CDR3 consists of 16 residues. This chain's CDR3 is CASSQEVQGSPYEQYF. As DNA, the CDR3 is TGTGCCAGCAGCCAAGAGGTTCAGGGGTCCCCCTACGAGCAGTACTTC. The full variable domain, in which reference TRBV7-2 and TRBJ2-7 provide the parts outside the CDR3, is GAGVSQSPSNKVTEKGKDVELRCDPISGHTALYWYRQSLGQGLEFLIYFQGNSAPDKSGLPSDRFSAERTGGSVSTLTIQRTQQEDSAVYLCASSQEVQGSPYEQYFGPGTRLTVT.

Only a few counts were recorded for this clonotype. The chain is built from TRBV2 and TRBJ2-1; D is unresolved. Germline V gene data show CDR1 as SNHLY and CDR2 as FYNNEI. This CDR3 spans 15 amino acids. V lost 3 bases and J lost 3, with 12 bases in between. CDR3 region: CASSDLVRLYNEQFF. The CDR3 region has the DNA TGTGCCAGCAGTGATTTGGTGAGACTCTACAATGAGCAGTTCTTC.

There are a few counts of this clonotype. The CDR3, as DNA: TGCAGTGCTCATACAGGGGTATTCTACGAGCAGTACTTC. It specifies CSAHTGVFYEQYF. The chain links TRBV20-1 to TRBJ2-7; 7 positions agree with TRBD1. Unmatched junction bases numbered 7, after V lost 5 bases and J lost 3 bases. This CDR3 is built from 13 residues. Germline lookup yields CDR1 DFQATT and CDR2 SNEGSKA (reference sequence).

CDR3 region: CASSQATGSGVIHEQYF. The CDR3 nucleotides are TGTGCCAGCAGCCAAGCCACCGGTAGCGGGGTAATCCACGAGCAGTACTTC. The gene calls are TRBV14 and TRBJ2-7, with TRBD2 matching over 8 bases. The CDR3 totals 17 residues. From germline, CDR1 is SGHDN and CDR2 FVKESK. The trim removed 1 base at V and 5 bases at J, leaving 13 bases unmatched.

This clonotype was observed a few times. The chain has TRBV29-1 and TRBJ2-1; TRBD2 matches at 14 bases. The CDR3 has 14 residues. The junction had 7 bases not matched to a gene; V was cut back by 7 bases and J by 8 bases. Germline V gives CDR1 SQVTM, CDR2 ANQGSEA. The CDR3 sequence: CSARGLAGVDEQFF. CDR3 nucleotide sequence: TGCAGCGCCCGGGGACTAGCGGGAGTCGATGAGCAGTTCTTC.

Remarks on this clonotype: Since a much larger clone is just one base distant, this may be a read error. V gene TRBV19 combines with J gene TRBJ2-2; D call uncertain. V was shortened by 8 bases and J by 0 bases, with 13 bases between the two germline ends. The CDR3 spans 15 residues. Per germline, CDR1 LNHDA and CDR2 SQIVND (reference sequence). CDR3 coding DNA: TGTGCCAGTGCGGCGAGCCGAGCGAACACCGGGGAGCTGTTTTTT. Its protein product is CASAASRANTGELFF. The whole variable domain, remainder taken from reference TRBV19 and TRBJ2-2, is DGGITQSPKYLFRKEGQNVTLSCEQNLNHDAMYWYRQDPGQGLRLIYYSQIVNDFQKGDIAEGYSVSREKKESFPLTVTSAQKNPTAFYLCASAASRANTGELFFGEGSRLTVL.